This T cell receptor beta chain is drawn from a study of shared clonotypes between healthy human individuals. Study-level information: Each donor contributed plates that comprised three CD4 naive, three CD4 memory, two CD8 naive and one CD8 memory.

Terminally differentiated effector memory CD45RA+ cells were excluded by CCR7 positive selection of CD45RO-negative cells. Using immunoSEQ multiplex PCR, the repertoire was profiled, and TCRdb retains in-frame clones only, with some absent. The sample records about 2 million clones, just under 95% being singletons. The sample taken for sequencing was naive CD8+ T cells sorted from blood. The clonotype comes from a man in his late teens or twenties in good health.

The CDR3 loop is CASSLMTSGSYEQYF. DNA of the CDR3: TGTGCCAGCAGCTTGATGACTAGCGGTTCCTACGAGCAGTACTTC. This chain links TRBV13 with TRBJ2-7; TRBD2 aligns across 9 bases. With V trimmed by 3 bases and J by 1 base, 4 bases remained unmatched. The length of the CDR3 is 15 residues. Germline CDR1 is PRHDT and CDR2 is FYEKMQ (reference sequence).